This T cell receptor (beta chain) was observed in a study of shared T cell receptors in the human thymus (dated by TCRdb to about 2021). Study-level background: The study examined how self-reactive, shared T-cell receptor alpha chains are generated in the human thymus.

To note about this clone: Its antigen specificity is not known. No base-level quality is on record; no much larger clone is a single base apart.

Libraries were made using the immunoSEQ multiplex PCR assay. As stored in TCRdb, this immuneACCESS dataset retains in-frame rearrangements with V and J assigned. A fraction of the clones does not appear; measured against another copy, unresolved V genes explain less than half of the discrepancy, and the remainder lacks a known reason. The table for this sample lists hundreds of thousands of clones; 88% of them were counted only once. The ten largest clones take up over 0.008% of the sample. The sample was also linked to a second study, of human thymus T cells. The second study also describes: The donors were immunologically healthy infants in Finland who had open corrective cardiac surgery for congenital heart defects. The thymus tissue came from surgical resects taken out during corrective cardiac surgery. Biased V and J gene segment usage appeared to be present in both thymic and peripheral blood repertoires. According to the related research, thymic TCR repertoires were highly overlapping among unrelated individuals. The study described the TCR alpha and beta repertoires in under 10 infant thymus samples and a few matching peripheral blood samples. Donor ages ranged from roughly 7 to 250 days, and the cohort comprised about 6 male and a couple of female infants. After being mechanically released from the tissue, thymocytes were kept at -70 degrees C in pellets of about 8.5-32 million cells. A QIAsymphony instrument was used to extract genomic DNA from the frozen cell pellets. The immunoSEQ multiplex PCR assay was used to amplify the TCRB and TCRAD loci from a standardized quantity of quality-controlled genomic DNA. The amplicons spanned the V(D)J region and were long enough to cover the CDR3 and allow V and J genes to be identified. The commercial immunoSEQ service was used to sequence amplicons on an Illumina platform. Primer bias and sequencing errors were corrected as previously described, and TCRAD and TCRB were defined on the basis of the IMGT database. immunoSEQ Analyzer 3.0 and VDJTools were used for repertoire analysis, which covered basic statistics, V/J segment usage, diversity estimates, rarefaction and pairwise overlap. Diversity was estimated with Chao1, ChaoE, Efron-Thisted, Shannon and inverse Simpson indices, and also on datasets down-sampled to the smallest sample. For repertoire overlap, CDR3 nucleotide sequence, V gene and J gene had to match strictly, and clustering was done by Jaccard-based multidimensional scaling. Thymus samples yielded on average approximately 840,000 unique TCRB clonotypes, compared with roughly 80,000 from blood samples.

The receptor was derived from a boy in the first two years of life with a congenital heart defect. Donor details come from another sample of the same person, matched by shared clones. Source material: thymocytes.

The DNA is TGTGCCAGCAGCCAAGGAACAGGGGGGGAAGCCTACGAGCAGTACTTC. It encodes CASSQGTGGEAYEQYF. The chain uses TRBV4-2 and TRBJ2-5; the D gene is perhaps TRBD1, from 8 matching bases. The J call could be wrong; TRBJ2-7 is a better fit for the DNA end. There are 16 amino acids in the CDR3, from cysteine to phenylalanine inclusive. Here the CDR3 DNA is all that survives: 48 bases in frame from base 1. The germline V gene provides CDR1 LGHNA and CDR2 YNFKEQ.